The present T cell receptor (beta chain) was sequenced within a study of T-cell reconstitution after alpha-beta-depleted transplantation in children. Whole-study findings and limits: Expanded clones from the graft, numbering several hundred, reportedly supplied alpha-beta T cells about two months after transplant.

Turning to this clonotype: Its antigen remains unknown.

Germline assignment: CDR1 SGHTA and CDR2 FQGNSA. CDR3 size: 14 residues. Trimming pared 2 bases from V and 4 bases from J, leaving 12 bases between. Preparing the TCRbeta library involved the use of unique molecular identifiers. TCRdb reanalysed the PCR reads using MiXCR and keeps one entry per CDR3 protein. The profile shows under 450,000 distinct CDR3 sequences, 15% to 20% of them singletons. This clonotype was sampled from a boy under three years old who had a stem cell transplant for Wiskott-Aldrich syndrome, so the T cells may come from the graft donor. The rearrangement joins TRBV7-2 to TRBJ2-7; D unresolved. Sample: PBMCs, mostly from graft donor cells, taken 360 days after TCRalphabeta/CD19-depleted stem cell transplant. The CDR3 nucleotides read TGTGCCAGCAGCTTACGTCCAGGTCTATACGAGCAGTACTTC. It encodes CASSLRPGLYEQYF.